This TCR beta chain was sequenced for a study of T cell repertoires in ileal Crohn's disease. The ends were cut back, 3 bases at V and 4 bases at J, with 12 bases in the middle. Germline CDR1 SGHTA, CDR2 FQGNSA. The CDR3 is 14 amino acids. TCRdb's copy holds only in-frame clones and misses some; the assay was immunoSEQ multiplex PCR. The sample has about 11,000 clones; over 60% are singletons. The clonotype was recovered from an adult with Crohn's disease. The chain uses TRBV7-2 and TRBJ1-2, with a possible D match to TRBD1 (5 bases). The sequenced material came from ileal tissue. In DNA, the CDR3 is TGTGCCAGCAGCTTCGCCGACAGTTCCTATGGCTACACCTTC. Translated: CASSFADSSYGYTF. The full variable domain, rest sourced from reference TRBV7-2 and TRBJ1-2, is GAGVSQSPSNKVTEKGKDVELRCDPISGHTALYWYRQSLGQGLEFLIYFQGNSAPDKSGLPSDRFSAERTGGSVSTLTIQRTQQEDSAVYLCASSFADSSYGYTFGSGTRLTVV.